These 9 T cell receptor beta chains were sequenced from one sample in a study of blood T cell repertoires in COVID-19. TCRdb's copy holds only in-frame clones and misses some; the assay was immunoSEQ multiplex PCR. The profile shows around 72,000 clones, around 90% of them singletons. Sample: peripheral blood. Receptor source: a human donor with active COVID-19. The donor label of this sample is uncertain.

This clone showed up just a few times. This chain joins TRBV24-1 and TRBJ2-1, with 12 bases fitting TRBD2. CDR3 length: 16 amino acids. The V segment lost 5 bases and the J segment 9 bases; nucleotides outside the gene matches: 10. The V gene's germline CDR1 is KGHDR and CDR2 SFDVKD. CDR3 amino acids: CATSGLTSGRRGEQFF. In DNA form, the CDR3 reads TGTGCCACCAGTGGGTTGACTAGCGGGAGAAGGGGTGAGCAGTTCTTC.

The chain carries TRBV3-1 (or the pseudogene TRBV3-2) and TRBJ1-2; D not certain. V lost 5 bases to trimming and J lost 8 bases, with 15 bases between them. Germline lookup yields CDR1 LGHDT and CDR2 YNNKEL (reference sequence). This CDR3 has 13 residues. The CDR3 loop reads CASSLSARGGYTF. CDR3 coding DNA: TGTGCCAGCAGCTTATCCGCCAGAGGGGGCTACACCTTC.

The chain links TRBV4-3 to TRBJ1-1, with D possibly matching TRBD1 (6 bases). The CDR3 totals 15 residues. The germline CDR1 and CDR2 sequences are LGHNA and YSLEER. With 3 bases removed from V and 4 bases from J, the gap between germline ends came to 15 bases. The CDR3 region has the DNA TGCGCCAGCAGCCAGGGGGAACAGGGTTTCACTGAAGCTTTCTTT. Translating gives CASSQGEQGFTEAFF.

V is TRBV2 and J is TRBJ1-5; D is undetermined. V shed 7 bases and J shed 4 bases, with 8 bases lying between them. CDR3 length: 12 amino acids. CDR1 is SNHLY and CDR2 is FYNNEI in the germline V gene. The CDR3 protein is CASTDLNQPQHF. The CDR3 coding sequence is TGTGCCAGCACGGACTTAAATCAGCCCCAGCATTTT. Full variable domain (remainder filled in from reference TRBV2 and TRBJ1-5): EPEVTQTPSHQVTQMGQEVILRCVPISNHLYFYWYRQILGQKVEFLVSFYNNEISEKSEIFDDQFSVERPDGSNFTLKIRSTKLEDSAMYFCASTDLNQPQHFGDGTRLSIL.

This clone was counted once. This chain joins TRBV24-1 and TRBJ1-1; D might be TRBD1 (5 bases). CDR3 length equals 14 residues. V was pared by 4 bases and J by 10 bases, with 18 bases between. Germline-derived CDR1 and CDR2 are KGHDR and SFDVKD. Here the CDR3 reads CATSDLDRGSGAFF. CDR3 DNA: TGTGCCACCAGTGACCTTGACCGGGGGAGTGGAGCTTTCTTT.

This chain uses TRBV6-2 or TRBV6-3 with TRBJ2-7; a weak D match, TRBD2 (6 bases). In germline, CDR1 is MNHEY, CDR2 SVGEGT. The V gene lost 2 bases and the J gene lost 4 bases, with 12 bases spanning the gap. CDR3 length equals 14 residues. The CDR3 DNA sequence: TGTGCCAGCAGTTACATGAGGCGGGAATACGAGCAGTACTTC. It codes for CASSYMRREYEQYF.

The CDR3 region has the DNA TGTGCCAGCAGCCTTAGCGGTGGAGGAAACATTCAGTACTTC. It translates to CASSLSGGGNIQYF. This chain uses TRBV3-1 (or the pseudogene TRBV3-2) with TRBJ2-4, with D possibly being TRBD2 (6 bases). This CDR3 is built from 14 residues. Trimming left V 4 bases short and J 6 bases short, with 13 bases between. CDR1 and CDR2 (germline): LGHDT, YNNKEL (reference sequence).

V gene TRBV19 combines with J gene TRBJ2-3; 7 bases are a match to TRBD1. Germline assignment: CDR1 LNHDA and CDR2 SQIVND (reference sequence). The CDR3 has 15 residues. Trimming at V came to 8 bases and at J to 4 bases, leaving 12 bases not matched to a gene. The DNA for the CDR3 is TGTGCCAGTGAGCCACAGGGGAAGACGGCAGATACGCAGTATTTT. This sequence encodes CASEPQGKTADTQYF.

The CDR3 DNA sequence: TGTGCCAGCAGCTCCCAGACAGGATCGTTTAACACCATATATTTT. It is translated as CASSSQTGSFNTIYF. The J gene is TRBJ1-3, the V gene TRBV7-2, with D tentatively TRBD1 (6 bases). V lost 4 bases to trimming and J lost 7 bases, with 17 bases between them. This CDR3 contains 15 residues. Germline V gene lookup returns CDR1 SGHTA and CDR2 FQGNSA.